One sample yielded the 18 T cell receptor beta chains listed below, sequenced in a study of cytotoxic CD8 clonotypes in ibrutinib-treated CLL. This table comes from immunoSEQ multiplex PCR, and its TCRdb copy is limited to in-frame clones, with some not included. The sample includes roughly 160,000 clones, about 84% seen only once; the top ten take about 4.6%. The material was PBMCs, obtained after 24 months of ibrutinib treatment. These receptor sequences come from a human donor with chronic lymphocytic leukemia.

The CDR3 DNA follows: TGTGCCAGCAGTTACGACAGGGGGCCGATCGCTGAAGCTTTCTTT. Amino acid sequence: CASSYDRGPIAEAFF. V gene TRBV6-5 combines with J gene TRBJ1-1; 10 bases are shared with TRBD1. The V and J ends lost 2 bases and 6 bases, in that order; junction bases with no gene match: 6. The CDR3 contains 15 residues. Germline V gives CDR1 MNHEY, CDR2 SVGAGI.

A remark on this clone: A read error may produce the germline difference seen at one junction end. The chain combines TRBV7-2 with TRBJ1-5, with D possibly matching TRBD1 (6 bases). Germline loops: CDR1 SGHTA, CDR2 FQGNSA. The CDR3 consists of 15 residues. The chain's CDR3 is CASSLHLQGNQPQHF. The CDR3 DNA reads as TGTGCCAGCAGCTTACATTTACAGGGCAACCAGCCCCAGCATTTT. Using reference TRBV7-2 and TRBJ1-5 for the parts outside the CDR3, the full variable domain is GAGVSQSPSNKVTEKGKDVELRCDPISGHTALYWYRQSLGQGLEFLIYFQGNSAPDKSGLPSDRFSAERTGGSVSTLTIQRTQQEDSAVYLCASSLHLQGNQPQHFGDGTRLSIL.

This clone is a singleton in its sample. The rearrangement uses TRBV6-6 and TRBJ2-3; D is undetermined. This CDR3 spans 13 amino acids. V lost 5 bases and J 5 bases, leaving 11 bases between the germline ends. Germline V CDR1 and CDR2: MNHNY, SVGAGI (reference sequence). The CDR3, as DNA: TGTGCCAGCAGTGTTGGCCGTCGAGATACGCAGTATTTT. Translating it yields CASSVGRRDTQYF.

The rearrangement joins TRBV5-1 to TRBJ2-3, with D possibly being TRBD2 (5 bases). V was clipped by 5 bases and J by 4 bases, with 14 bases between them. Germline CDR1 SGHRS, CDR2 YFSETQ. This CDR3 comprises 14 residues. In DNA form, the CDR3 reads TGCGCCAGCAGTCGTAAACTAGAAGCAGATACGCAGTATTTT. Amino acids: CASSRKLEADTQYF.

V usage is TRBV5-6 and J usage is TRBJ1-2, with unresolved D. This CDR3 spans 14 amino acids. Between the trimmed V and J ends, which lost 2 bases and 7 bases, there was a span of 15 bases. Germline loops: CDR1 SGHDT, CDR2 YYEEEE. CDR3 DNA: TGTGCCAGCAGCTTTGAGCAGCCCTTTGGTGGCTACACCTTC. It specifies CASSFEQPFGGYTF.

The V call is TRBV11-3, the J call TRBJ2-1; no definite D call. The CDR3 extends over 11 amino acids. The V end was cut by 4 bases, the J end by 5 bases, with 3 bases between. Germline assignment: CDR1 SGHNT and CDR2 YENEEA. CDR3 loop: CASSSDNEQFF. Written as DNA, the CDR3 is TGTGCCAGCAGCTCGGACAATGAGCAGTTCTTC.

The V and J genes are TRBV2 and TRBJ1-6; no clear D. CDR3 length: 17 amino acids. The V end was cut by 7 bases, the J end by 4 bases, with 20 bases between. Germline V gives CDR1 SNHLY, CDR2 FYNNEI. Here the CDR3 reads CASTPEKGVLYNSPLHF. CDR3 in DNA: TGTGCCAGCACTCCGGAGAAGGGTGTTTTGTATAATTCACCCCTCCACTTT.

This clone was found many times. This chain connects TRBV11-1 to TRBJ2-3; D is undetermined. CDR1 SGHAT and CDR2 FQDESV come from the germline V gene (reference sequence). The CDR3 is 13 residues long. V was cut by 3 bases and J by 4 bases, with 8 bases left in between. The CDR3 reads CASSFSPPDTQYF. Here the CDR3 DNA reads TGTGCCAGCAGCTTCTCCCCCCCAGATACGCAGTATTTT.

DNA for the CDR3: TGTGCCAGCAGCCCCGTAGGGACATCTTTGAGGGCTTTCTTT. Protein sequence: CASSPVGTSLRAFF. The chain links TRBV7-9 to TRBJ1-1; TRBD1 is a possible D gene (6 bases). In germline, CDR1 is SEHNR, CDR2 FQNEAQ (reference sequence). The V and J ends lost 5 bases and 11 bases respectively, with 21 bases between them. This CDR3 has 14 residues.

The chain is built from TRBV6-1 and TRBJ1-5, with 7 bases that match TRBD1. The CDR3 runs 14 residues. After removal of 5 bases from V and 6 bases from J, the junction contained 7 bases not matched to a gene. The germline V gene has CDR1 MNHNS and CDR2 SASEGT. The CDR3 DNA is TGTGCCAGCAGTCTCGGATACAGGGGTCAGCCCCAGCATTTT. This gives the protein CASSLGYRGQPQHF.

This sequence joins TRBV7-9 and TRBJ1-3, with 8 bases aligning to TRBD1. The CDR3 loop spans 17 amino acids. CDR1 is SEHNR and CDR2 is FQNEAQ in the germline V gene (reference sequence). V shed 5 bases and J 4 bases; nucleotides not matched to a gene: 13. In nucleotides, the CDR3 is TGTGCCAGCAGCCCTCGCCGGACCGGACAGGGAGGAAACACCATATATTTT. It codes for CASSPRRTGQGGNTIYF.

The chain couples TRBV7-2 to TRBJ1-2; D possibly corresponds to TRBD1 (6 bases). This CDR3 comprises 15 residues. The germline CDR1 and CDR2 sequences are SGHTA and FQGNSA. V lost 1 base to trimming and J lost 2 bases, with 11 bases between them. CDR3 sequence (DNA): TGTGCCAGCAGCTTAGATGGACAGAGAAACTATGGCTACACCTTC. It yields the protein CASSLDGQRNYGYTF.

The chain combines TRBV9 with TRBJ2-3; 11 bases fit TRBD2. This CDR3 has 16 amino acids. V lost 3 bases and J lost 4; bases outside the gene matches: 7. Germline CDR1 and CDR2: SGDLS and YYNGEE. DNA for the CDR3: TGTGCCAGCAGCGGCCTAGCGGGGGGTGGGTCAGATACGCAGTATTTT. This codes for CASSGLAGGGSDTQYF.

The V call is TRBV18, the J call TRBJ1-5, with 10 bases fitting TRBD1. The germline CDR1 and CDR2 sequences are KGHSH and LQKENI. V trimming: 4 bases; J trimming: 1 base; junction bases outside the gene matches: 1. This CDR3 is built from 15 residues. CDR3 DNA sequence: TGTGCCAGCTCACGGACAGGGGGAAGCAATCAGCCCCAGCATTTT. Encoded protein: CASSRTGGSNQPQHF.

The gene calls are TRBV5-4 and TRBJ1-1; TRBD1 might be the D (6 bases). The CDR3 runs to 12 residues. The ends were cut back, 1 base at V and 8 bases at J, with 9 bases in the middle. CDR1 is SGHNT, CDR2 YYREEE, per germline (reference sequence). CDR3 loop: CASSLLGQEAFF. The CDR3 DNA follows: TGTGCCAGCAGCTTGTTAGGACAGGAAGCTTTCTTT.

This clone showed up just a few times. Other nucleotide sequences in the sample specify the same CDR3. The gene calls are TRBV6-5 and TRBJ1-5; D not certain. This CDR3 is 12 amino acids long. The V and J ends lost 6 bases and 5 bases respectively, with 8 bases between them. Germline CDR1 MNHEY, CDR2 SVGAGI. CDR3: CASSHSHQPQHF. The CDR3 DNA reads as TGTGCCAGCAGCCACTCCCATCAGCCCCAGCATTTT.

This chain uses TRBV7-6 with TRBJ1-4, with 8 bases fitting TRBD1. The germline gives CDR1 SGHVS, CDR2 FNYEAQ. With V trimmed by 5 bases and J by 0 bases, 8 bases remained unmatched. The CDR3 is 17 amino acids. CDR3 bases: TGTGCCAGCAGCCCCCGGGACAGGACCTCAACTAATGAAAAACTGTTTTTT. It is translated as CASSPRDRTSTNEKLFF.

This clone was picked up a small number of times. This sequence joins TRBV7-2 and TRBJ2-2; D not certain. The CDR3 contains 16 residues. V lost 4 bases and J lost 5, with 17 bases in between. In germline, CDR1 is SGHTA, CDR2 FQGNSA. The CDR3 is CASSSSSWGGTGELFF. The DNA for the CDR3 is TGTGCCAGCAGCTCGAGTAGTTGGGGTGGGACCGGGGAGCTGTTTTTT.